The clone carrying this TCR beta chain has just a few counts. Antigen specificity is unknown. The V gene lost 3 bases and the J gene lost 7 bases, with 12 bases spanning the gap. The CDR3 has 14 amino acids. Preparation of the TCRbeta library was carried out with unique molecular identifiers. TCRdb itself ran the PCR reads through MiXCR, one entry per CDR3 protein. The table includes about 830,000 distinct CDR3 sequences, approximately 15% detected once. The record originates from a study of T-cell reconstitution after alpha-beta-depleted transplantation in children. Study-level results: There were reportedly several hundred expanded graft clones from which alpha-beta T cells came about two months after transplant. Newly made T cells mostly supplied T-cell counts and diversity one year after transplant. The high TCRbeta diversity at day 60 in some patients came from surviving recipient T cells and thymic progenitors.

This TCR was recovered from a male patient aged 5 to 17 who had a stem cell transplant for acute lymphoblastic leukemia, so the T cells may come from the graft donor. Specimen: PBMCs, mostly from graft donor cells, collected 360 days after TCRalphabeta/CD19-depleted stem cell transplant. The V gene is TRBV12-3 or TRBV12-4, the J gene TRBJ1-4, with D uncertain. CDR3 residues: CASSFGVGREKLFF. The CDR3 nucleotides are TGTGCCAGCAGTTTTGGGGTTGGGCGTGAAAAACTGTTTTTT.